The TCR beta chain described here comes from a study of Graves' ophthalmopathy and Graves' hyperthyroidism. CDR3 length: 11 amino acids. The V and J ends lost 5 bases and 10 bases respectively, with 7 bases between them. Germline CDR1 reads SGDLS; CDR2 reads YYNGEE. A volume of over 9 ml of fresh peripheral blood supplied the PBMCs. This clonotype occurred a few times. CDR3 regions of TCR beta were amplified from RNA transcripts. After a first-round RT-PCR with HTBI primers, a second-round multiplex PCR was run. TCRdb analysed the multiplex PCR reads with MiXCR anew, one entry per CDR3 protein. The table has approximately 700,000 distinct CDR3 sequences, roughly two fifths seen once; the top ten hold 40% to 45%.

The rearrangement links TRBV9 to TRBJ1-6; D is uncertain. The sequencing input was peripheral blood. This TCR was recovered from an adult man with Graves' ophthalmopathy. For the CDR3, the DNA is TGTGCCAGCAGGGGAGAATCACCCCTCCACTTT. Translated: CASRGESPLHF.